This TCR beta chain was retrieved from a study of post-analysis software for immune sequencing data. About the study: Multiple sclerosis in the patients followed relapsing-remitting, secondary progressive and progressive-relapsing courses. Findings and caveats of the study: Diversity measured as normalized Chao1 was significantly lower in multiple sclerosis patients than in controls. Patients used about 5 TRBV segments, including TRBV5-6, TRBV5-1 and TRBV20-1, more often than controls.

The V end was cut by 3 bases, the J end by 9 bases, with 8 bases between. The CDR3 sequence is 11 residues long. From germline, CDR1 is SGHTA and CDR2 FQGNSA. This clonotype was seen at least ten times. No antigen is known for it. Sequencing libraries made from TCR beta cDNA carried unique molecular identifiers. A population of 1 to 10 million T cells gave rise to about half a million cDNA molecules. Using its own MiXCR run on the PCR reads, TCRdb lists one record per CDR3 protein. Of about 430,000 distinct CDR3 sequences in the sample, 39% were seen once. This chain uses TRBV7-2 with TRBJ2-5; D tentatively reads TRBD1 or TRBD2 (5 bases each). This TCR derives from a girl aged 2 to 9 with multiple sclerosis. Specimen: blood. The CDR3 region has the DNA TGTGCCAGCAGCTTGACGGGACCCCAGTACTTC. It is translated as CASSLTGPQYF.